Shown below are 17 T cell receptor beta chains from a single sample sequenced in a study of CD8 T cells in ankylosing spondylitis. Study outcomes and limitations: Characteristic, it appeared, of ankylosing spondylitis blood was a TCR beta motif of eight or nine highly homologous variants.

The antigens these receptors bind are not known. TCRdb itself ran the 5' RACE reads through MiXCR, one entry per CDR3 protein. The data hold over 700,000 distinct CDR3 sequences, with about 20% observed a single time. Material for sequencing was blood, either unsorted or a sorted T cell fraction (not recorded which). The receptors were sampled from a male donor with ankylosing spondylitis.

This clonotype was counted ten times or more. This chain connects TRBV5-1 to TRBJ2-6; D is undetermined. The CDR3 runs 16 residues. V was clipped by 0 bases and J by 0 bases, with 7 bases between them. The germline gives CDR1 SGHRS, CDR2 YFSETQ. The CDR3 DNA sequence: TGCGCCAGCAGCTTGGCAGGATCCTCTGGGGCCAACGTCCTGACTTTC. It yields the protein CASSLAGSSGANVLTF. Filled out from reference TRBV5-1 and TRBJ2-6, the complete variable domain reads KAGVTQTPRYLIKTRGQQVTLSCSPISGHRSVSWYQQTPGQGLQFLFEYFSETQRNKGNFPGRFSGRQFSNSRSEMNVSTLELGDSALYLCASSLAGSSGANVLTFGAGSRLTVL.

Only a few counts were recorded for this clonotype. The CDR3 sequence is CSAPPAGGRETQYF. The CDR3 DNA is TGCAGTGCCCCCCCAGCGGGGGGAAGGGAGACCCAGTACTTC. This sequence joins TRBV20-1 and TRBJ2-5; 9 nucleotides agree with TRBD2. The length of the CDR3 is 14 residues. Looked up from germline, CDR1 is DFQATT and CDR2 is SNEGSKA (reference sequence). V dropped 6 bases and J dropped 5; count of bases not matched to a gene: 10.

This rearrangement joins TRBV5-1 to TRBJ2-4; 7 bases line up with TRBD2. The CDR3 loop spans 14 amino acids. J gave up 9 bases and V 0 bases, and 6 bases lay outside the gene matches. Germline CDR1 reads SGHRS; CDR2 reads YFSETQ. The CDR3 DNA reads as TGCGCCAGCAGCTTGGCTGGGGGGGAGGGCATTCAGTACTTC. Encoded protein: CASSLAGGEGIQYF.

This clonotype has ten or more counts. The rearrangement links TRBV4-1 to TRBJ2-5; 10 nucleotides agree with TRBD1. Trimming cost V 5 bases and J 5 bases; bases outside gene matches: 8. CDR1 MGHRA and CDR2 YSYEKL come from the germline V gene. CDR3 length: 15 amino acids. The CDR3 DNA follows: TGCGCCAGCAGCTACCGGACAGGGGGTATGGAGACCCAGTACTTC. It is translated as CASSYRTGGMETQYF.

This sequence joins TRBV12-3 or TRBV12-4 and TRBJ2-3; no clear D gene. V gave up 5 bases and J gave up 3 bases, with 15 bases separating them. This CDR3 comprises 15 residues. The CDR3 bases are TGTGCCAGCAGTCGTTTACCCGGAAGGACAGATACGCAGTATTTT. The encoded protein is CASSRLPGRTDTQYF.

This clonotype was counted a single time. V gene TRBV5-5 combines with J gene TRBJ1-2, with TRBD1 matching over 11 bases. Germline CDR1 reads SGHKS; CDR2 reads YYEKEE (reference sequence). Trimming took 0 bases from V and 6 from J; bases not matched to a gene: 7. CDR3 length: 16 amino acids. The CDR3 DNA reads TGTGCCAGCAGCTTGGATCTGGACAGGGGGCGTCATGGCTACACCTTC. Translation gives CASSLDLDRGRHGYTF.

The chain employs TRBV14 and TRBJ2-1, with D perhaps TRBD1 or TRBD2 (5 bases each). Trimming cost V 4 bases and J 6 bases, with 19 bases left between them. Germline-derived CDR1 and CDR2 are SGHDN and FVKESK. The CDR3 totals 16 residues. This chain's CDR3 is CASSPLVGVLINEQFF. Here the CDR3 DNA reads TGTGCCAGCAGCCCACTAGTGGGGGTATTGATCAATGAGCAGTTCTTC.

This clonotype was seen a handful of times. The chain joins TRBV28 to TRBJ2-7; 7 bases line up with TRBD1. Germline trimming cut 4 bases from V and 7 bases from J; bases unmatched to any gene: 13. Germline V gene lookup returns CDR1 MDHEN and CDR2 SYDVKM. The CDR3 has 15 amino acids. The CDR3 region is CASSSRRDRSWEQYF. In nucleotides, the CDR3 is TGTGCCAGCAGTTCCCGCCGGGACAGATCGTGGGAGCAGTACTTC. Combining the CDR3 with reference TRBV28 and TRBJ2-7 gives the whole variable domain DVKVTQSSRYLVKRTGEKVFLECVQDMDHENMFWYRQDPGLGLRLIYFSYDVKMKEKGDIPEGYSVSREKKERFSLILESASTNQTSMYLCASSSRRDRSWEQYFGPGTRLTVT.

The gene calls are TRBV27 and TRBJ2-7; 10 bases align to TRBD1. Germline CDR1 and CDR2: MNHEY and SMNVEV (reference sequence). V lost 7 bases to trimming and J lost 5 bases; unmatched junction nucleotides: 8. This CDR3 comprises 14 residues. The CDR3 here is CASTQMTGGHEQYF. DNA of the CDR3: TGTGCCAGCACCCAAATGACAGGGGGCCACGAGCAGTACTTC.

This clonotype was counted between two and nine times. The chain employs TRBV11-2 and TRBJ1-1; TRBD1 agrees at 9 bases. Germline CDR1 and CDR2: SGHAT and FQNNGV. V shed 4 bases and J 0 bases; nucleotides not matched to a gene: 6. The CDR3 sequence is 16 residues long. CDR3 nucleotide sequence: TGTGCCAGCAGCTCCAAACAGGGGGCCTTGAACACTGAAGCTTTCTTT. Its protein product is CASSSKQGALNTEAFF. The full variable domain, its missing parts supplied by reference TRBV11-2 and TRBJ1-1, is EAGVAQSPRYKIIEKRQSVAFWCNPISGHATLYWYQQILGQGPKLLIQFQNNGVVDDSQLPKDRFSAERLKGVDSTLKIQPAKLEDSAVYLCASSSKQGALNTEAFFGQGTRLTVV.

V and J are TRBV5-1 and TRBJ1-4; D possibly corresponds to TRBD1 (5 bases). The CDR3 has 14 amino acids. V shed 5 bases and J shed 8 bases, with 16 bases lying between them. Germline V lookup: CDR1 SGHRS, CDR2 YFSETQ. The CDR3 region is CASSPGSDGEKLFF. CDR3 coding DNA: TGCGCCAGCAGTCCAGGGTCGGACGGGGAAAAACTGTTTTTT. Supplemented by reference TRBV5-1 and TRBJ1-4, the full variable domain reads KAGVTQTPRYLIKTRGQQVTLSCSPISGHRSVSWYQQTPGQGLQFLFEYFSETQRNKGNFPGRFSGRQFSNSRSEMNVSTLELGDSALYLCASSPGSDGEKLFFGSGTQLSVL.

This clonotype was recorded many times. CDR3 region: CASSRGGQTNEKLFF. In DNA, the CDR3 is TGCGCCAGCAGCCGGGGCGGACAGACTAATGAAAAACTGTTTTTT. V and J are TRBV5-1 and TRBJ1-4; perhaps TRBD1 as D (6 bases). The CDR3 is 15 residues long. Per germline, CDR1 SGHRS and CDR2 YFSETQ. Trimming removed 4 bases from V and 2 bases from J, with 12 bases in between.

This clonotype was observed a few times. The chain links TRBV4-2 to TRBJ2-3, with 12 bases matching TRBD2. Germline CDR1 reads LGHNA; CDR2 reads YNFKEQ. This CDR3 has 20 residues. Germline trimming cut 0 bases from V and 6 bases from J; bases unmatched to any gene: 16. For the CDR3, the DNA is TGTGCCAGCAGCCAAGAGAAGACTAACCCGACTAGCGGGAGTGCTGATACGCAGTATTTT. Encoded protein: CASSQEKTNPTSGSADTQYF.

Many counts were recorded for this clonotype. The chain uses TRBV12-3 or TRBV12-4 and TRBJ2-7, with 10 bases fitting TRBD1. The CDR3 has 14 residues. The V gene end was trimmed by 9 bases and the J gene end by 2 bases; junction bases not matched to a gene: 7. CDR3 sequence (DNA): TGTGCCAGTATCGGGGACAGGGGTACCTACGAGCAGTACTTC. This translates into CASIGDRGTYEQYF.

The rearrangement joins TRBV7-3 to TRBJ2-3; D remains ambiguous. Looked up from germline, CDR1 is SGHTA and CDR2 is FQGTGA. This CDR3 is 13 amino acids long. Trimming took off 0 bases at V and 5 bases at J, with 6 bases between the two ends. CDR3 in amino acids: CASSLTLEDTQYF. The CDR3 nucleotides are TGTGCCAGCAGCTTAACACTGGAAGATACGCAGTATTTT.

The rearrangement links TRBV7-2 to TRBJ1-1; D is perhaps TRBD1 (6 bases). The CDR3 extends over 14 amino acids. The ends were cut back, 4 bases at V and 9 bases at J, with 18 bases in the middle. CDR1 and CDR2 from the germline V gene are SGHTA and FQGNSA. In DNA, the CDR3 is TGTGCCAGCAGCTCAGATTACAGGGTTTCGAAAGCTTTCTTT. Protein sequence: CASSSDYRVSKAFF. Together with reference TRBV7-2 and TRBJ1-1, the CDR3 gives the full variable domain: GAGVSQSPSNKVTEKGKDVELRCDPISGHTALYWYRQSLGQGLEFLIYFQGNSAPDKSGLPSDRFSAERTGGSVSTLTIQRTQQEDSAVYLCASSSDYRVSKAFFGQGTRLTVV.

The table lists this clonotype with many counts. CDR3 bases: TGTGCCAGCAGTTTAGGGGCTAGCGGGTCTTACAATGAGCAGTTCTTC. Translated, it gives CASSLGASGSYNEQFF. The chain recombines TRBV27 with TRBJ2-1, with 8 bases aligning to TRBD2. Germline-derived CDR1 and CDR2 are MNHEY and SMNVEV (reference sequence). The CDR3 contains 16 residues. Germline trimming cut 2 bases from V and 4 bases from J; bases unmatched to any gene: 7.